The subject of this entry is one TCR beta chain. Its specificity is not known. The CDR3 is made up of 13 amino acids. The germline V and J ends were trimmed by 7 bases and 2 bases, with 11 bases remaining between them. Germline CDR1 MNHEY, CDR2 SVGAGI. This specimen belongs to a study of T cell responses to AZD1222 COVID-19 vaccine. Broader study findings: Unmutated variant regions are reportedly targeted by nearly half of spike-specific TCRs. White British donors predominated, females outnumbered males, and clonal diversity was possibly underestimated. Spike regions recognized by vaccine-associated CD4 TCRs spanned the protein, led by 160-218 and 743-854.

The method was immunoSEQ multiplex PCR; TCRdb's version includes in-frame clones alone and lacks a portion of them. The sample lists around 200,000 clones, 85% to 95% occurring once. The source material was peripheral blood, sampled 28 days after the second dose of the MenACWY control vaccine. This chain connects TRBV6-5 to TRBJ1-1; D might be TRBD1 (6 bases). This clonotype was obtained from an adult who received the MenACWY meningococcal vaccine as a control. Here the CDR3 DNA reads TGTGCCAGCACCCAACAGGGAAACACTGAAGCTTTCTTT. Its protein product is CASTQQGNTEAFF.